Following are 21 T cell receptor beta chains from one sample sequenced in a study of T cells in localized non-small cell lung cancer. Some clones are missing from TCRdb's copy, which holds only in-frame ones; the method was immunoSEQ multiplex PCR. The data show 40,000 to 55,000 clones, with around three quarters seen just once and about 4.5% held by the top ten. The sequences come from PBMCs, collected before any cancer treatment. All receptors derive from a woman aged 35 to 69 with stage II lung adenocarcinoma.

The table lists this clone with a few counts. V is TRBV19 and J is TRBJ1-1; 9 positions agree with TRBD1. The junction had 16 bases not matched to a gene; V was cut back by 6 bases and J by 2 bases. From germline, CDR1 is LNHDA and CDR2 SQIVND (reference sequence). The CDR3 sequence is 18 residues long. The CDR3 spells CASRTGTGYRTSNTEAFF. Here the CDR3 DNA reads TGTGCCAGTAGAACCGGGACAGGGTATCGGACCAGCAACACTGAAGCTTTCTTT. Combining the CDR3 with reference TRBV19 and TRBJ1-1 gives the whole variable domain DGGITQSPKYLFRKEGQNVTLSCEQNLNHDAMYWYRQDPGQGLRLIYYSQIVNDFQKGDIAEGYSVSREKKESFPLTVTSAQKNPTAFYLCASRTGTGYRTSNTEAFFGQGTRLTVV.

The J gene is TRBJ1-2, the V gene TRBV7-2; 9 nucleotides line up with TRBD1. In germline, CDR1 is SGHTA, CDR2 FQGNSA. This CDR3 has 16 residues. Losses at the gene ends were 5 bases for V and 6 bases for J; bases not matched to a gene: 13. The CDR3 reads CASSPQFAGTGNGYTF. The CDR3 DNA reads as TGTGCCAGCAGCCCCCAGTTCGCCGGGACAGGGAATGGCTACACCTTC.

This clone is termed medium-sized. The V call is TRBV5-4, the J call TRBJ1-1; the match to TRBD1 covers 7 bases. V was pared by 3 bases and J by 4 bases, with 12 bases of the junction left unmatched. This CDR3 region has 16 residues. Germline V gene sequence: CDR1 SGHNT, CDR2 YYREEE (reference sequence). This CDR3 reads CASSSIQGSWGTEAFF. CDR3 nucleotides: TGTGCCAGCAGCTCAATACAGGGGAGTTGGGGCACTGAAGCTTTCTTT.

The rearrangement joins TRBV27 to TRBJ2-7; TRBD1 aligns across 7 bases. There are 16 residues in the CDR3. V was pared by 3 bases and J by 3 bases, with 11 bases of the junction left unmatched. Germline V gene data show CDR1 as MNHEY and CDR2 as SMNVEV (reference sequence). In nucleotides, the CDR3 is TGTGCCAGCAGTTTGGACCCCCGGACAGGCGTCTACGAGCAGTACTTC. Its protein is CASSLDPRTGVYEQYF.

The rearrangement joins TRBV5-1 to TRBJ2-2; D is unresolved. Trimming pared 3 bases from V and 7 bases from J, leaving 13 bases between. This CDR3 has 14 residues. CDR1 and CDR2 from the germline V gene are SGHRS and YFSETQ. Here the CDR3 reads CASSSPELGGELFF. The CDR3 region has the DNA TGCGCCAGCAGCTCCCCAGAGCTGGGCGGGGAGCTGTTTTTT.

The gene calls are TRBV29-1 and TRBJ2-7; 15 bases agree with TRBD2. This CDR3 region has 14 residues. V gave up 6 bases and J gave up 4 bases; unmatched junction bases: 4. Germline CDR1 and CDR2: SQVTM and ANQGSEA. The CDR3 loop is CSVRGLAGGYEQYF. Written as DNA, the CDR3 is TGCAGCGTGAGGGGACTAGCGGGGGGTTACGAGCAGTACTTC.

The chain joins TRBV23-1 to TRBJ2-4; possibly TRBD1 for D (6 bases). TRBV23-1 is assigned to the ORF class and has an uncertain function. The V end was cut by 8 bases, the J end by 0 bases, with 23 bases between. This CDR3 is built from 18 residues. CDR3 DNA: TGCGCCAGCCGATGGGGGCAGGACAGTCCCATAGCCAAAAACATTCAGTACTTC. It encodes CASRWGQDSPIAKNIQYF.

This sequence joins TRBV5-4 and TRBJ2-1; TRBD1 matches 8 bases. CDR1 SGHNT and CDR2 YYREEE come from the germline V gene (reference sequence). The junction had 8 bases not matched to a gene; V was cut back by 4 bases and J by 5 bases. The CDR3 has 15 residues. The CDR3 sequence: CASSPQGAINNEQFF. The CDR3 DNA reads TGTGCCAGCAGCCCGCAGGGGGCGATCAACAATGAGCAGTTCTTC.

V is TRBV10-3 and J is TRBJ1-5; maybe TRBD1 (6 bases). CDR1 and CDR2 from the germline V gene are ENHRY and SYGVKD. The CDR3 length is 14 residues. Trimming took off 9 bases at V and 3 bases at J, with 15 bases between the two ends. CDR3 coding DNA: TGTGCCATGGGGGGGGCAGGACTCAATCAGCCCCAGCATTTT. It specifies CAMGGAGLNQPQHF.

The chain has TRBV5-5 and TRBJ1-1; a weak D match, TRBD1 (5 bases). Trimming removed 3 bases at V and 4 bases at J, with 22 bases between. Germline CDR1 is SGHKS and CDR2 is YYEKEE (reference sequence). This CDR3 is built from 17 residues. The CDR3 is CASSSTKQVGWGTEAFF. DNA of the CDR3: TGTGCCAGCAGCTCAACCAAACAGGTTGGATGGGGCACTGAAGCTTTCTTT.

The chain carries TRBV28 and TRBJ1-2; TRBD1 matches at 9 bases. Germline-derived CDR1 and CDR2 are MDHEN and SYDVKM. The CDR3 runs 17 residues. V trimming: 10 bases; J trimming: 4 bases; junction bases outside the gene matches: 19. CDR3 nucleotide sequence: TGTGCCATTACAGCCGGGACAGGGTGGAAGGGTGGCTATGGCTACACCTTC. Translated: CAITAGTGWKGGYGYTF.

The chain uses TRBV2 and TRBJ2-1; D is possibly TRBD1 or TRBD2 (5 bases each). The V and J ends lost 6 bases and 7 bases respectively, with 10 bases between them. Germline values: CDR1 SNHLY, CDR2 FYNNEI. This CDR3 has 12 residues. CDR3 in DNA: TGTGCCAGCAGGGGGGTTGGGAATGAGCAGTTCTTC. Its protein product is CASRGVGNEQFF.

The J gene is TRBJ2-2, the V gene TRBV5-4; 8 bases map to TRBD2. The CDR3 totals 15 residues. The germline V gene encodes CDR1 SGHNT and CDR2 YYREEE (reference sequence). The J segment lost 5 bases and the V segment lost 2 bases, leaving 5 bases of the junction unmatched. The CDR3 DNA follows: TGTGCCAGCAGCTTAGCGGGGGCCGGGACCGGGGAGCTGTTTTTT. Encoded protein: CASSLAGAGTGELFF.

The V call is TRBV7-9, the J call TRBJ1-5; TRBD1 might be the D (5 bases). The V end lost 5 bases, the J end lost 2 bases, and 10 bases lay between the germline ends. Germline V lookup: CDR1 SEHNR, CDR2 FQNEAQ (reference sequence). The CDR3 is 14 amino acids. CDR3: CASSNGTGNQPQHF. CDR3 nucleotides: TGTGCCAGCAGCAACGGGACGGGCAATCAGCCCCAGCATTTT.

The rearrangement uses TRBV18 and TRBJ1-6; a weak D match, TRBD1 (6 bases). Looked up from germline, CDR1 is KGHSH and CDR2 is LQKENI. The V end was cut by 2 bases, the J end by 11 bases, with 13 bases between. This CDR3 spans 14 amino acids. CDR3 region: CASSPIGGQAPLHF. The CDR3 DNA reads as TGTGCCAGCTCACCAATCGGGGGGCAGGCACCCCTCCACTTT. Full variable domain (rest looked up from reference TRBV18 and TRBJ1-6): NAGVMQNPRHLVRRRGQEARLRCSPMKGHSHVYWYRQLPEEGLKFMVYLQKENIIDESGMPKERFSAEFPKEGPSILRIQQVVRGDSAAYFCASSPIGGQAPLHFGNGTRLTVT.

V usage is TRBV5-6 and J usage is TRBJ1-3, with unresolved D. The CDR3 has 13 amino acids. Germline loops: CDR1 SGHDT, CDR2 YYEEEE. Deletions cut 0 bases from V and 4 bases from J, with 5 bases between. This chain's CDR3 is CASSLVAGNTIYF. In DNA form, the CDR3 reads TGTGCCAGCAGCTTGGTGGCGGGAAACACCATATATTTT.

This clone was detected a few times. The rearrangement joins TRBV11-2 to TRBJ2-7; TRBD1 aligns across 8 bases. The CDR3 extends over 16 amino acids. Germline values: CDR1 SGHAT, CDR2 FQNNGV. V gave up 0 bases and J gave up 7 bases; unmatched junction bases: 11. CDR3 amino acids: CASSLDLGDRIIEQYF. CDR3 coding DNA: TGTGCCAGCAGCTTAGATCTCGGGGACAGGATCATAGAGCAGTACTTC.

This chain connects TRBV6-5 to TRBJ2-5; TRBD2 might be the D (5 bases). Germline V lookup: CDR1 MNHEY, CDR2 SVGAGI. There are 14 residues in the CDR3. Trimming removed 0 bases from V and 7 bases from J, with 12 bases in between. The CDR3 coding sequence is TGTGCCAGCAGTTACTCGGAGGACGAAGGGACCCAGTACTTC. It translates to CASSYSEDEGTQYF.

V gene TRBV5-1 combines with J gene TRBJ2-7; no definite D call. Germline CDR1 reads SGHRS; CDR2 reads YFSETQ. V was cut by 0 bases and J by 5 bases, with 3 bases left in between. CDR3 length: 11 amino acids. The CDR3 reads CASSLADEQYF. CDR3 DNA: TGCGCCAGCAGCTTGGCCGACGAGCAGTACTTC.

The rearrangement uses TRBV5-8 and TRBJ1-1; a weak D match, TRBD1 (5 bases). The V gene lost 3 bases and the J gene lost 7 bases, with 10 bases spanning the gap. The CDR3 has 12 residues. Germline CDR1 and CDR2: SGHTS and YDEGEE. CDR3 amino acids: CASSWPTGEAFF. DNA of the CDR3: TGTGCCAGCAGCTGGCCTACAGGTGAAGCTTTCTTT.

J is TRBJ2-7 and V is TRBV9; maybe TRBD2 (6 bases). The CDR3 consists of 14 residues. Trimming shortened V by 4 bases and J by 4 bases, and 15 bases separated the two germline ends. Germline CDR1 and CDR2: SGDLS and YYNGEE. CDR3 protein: CASSSSGGAYEQYF. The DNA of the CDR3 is TGTGCCAGCAGCTCCTCAGGAGGGGCTTACGAGCAGTACTTC.